This T cell receptor beta chain came from a study of blood T cells in healthy people across ages. Study-level information: With template switching, about one barcoded beta molecule was captured per two T cells.

Primers used in a second PCR of about 6 to 11 cycles were a sample-barcoded 5' primer and a J-beta primer mix. Each CDR3 protein gets one entry after TCRdb re-called the 5' RACE reads with MiXCR. The sample has around 870,000 distinct CDR3 sequences; 29% are singletons. The germline CDR1 and CDR2 sequences are SGHTA and FQGNSA. The CDR3 consists of 14 residues. Total RNA extracted from each sample amounted to at least 6 micrograms. The study's findings and limits: It was the long-lived donors that had more naive CD4+ cells and higher diversity than aged donors.

As regards this clonotype: Its cognate antigen is unknown. Its ends do not fully match the called genes, so a read error is possible.

The receptor's source is a woman older than 75 in good health. The rearrangement joins TRBV7-2 to TRBJ1-1, with D tentatively TRBD1 (5 bases). The specimen sequenced was blood. The DNA for the CDR3 is TGTGCCTGCAGCCGGCGGCCGGGACTTACTGAAGCTTTCTTT. The encoded protein is CACSRRPGLTEAFF.